The clone carrying this TCR beta chain was recorded once. Its specificity is not known. With the Oncomine TCR Beta short-read assay, DNA from cultured CD4+ T cells was sequenced. It was cultured CD4+ T cells from which genomic DNA was extracted. TCRdb re-called the PCR reads with MiXCR, one entry per CDR3 protein. This sample yields 20,000 to 30,000 distinct CDR3 sequences, of which about 56% are seen a single time; over 7.5% belongs to the top ten. These data are taken from a study of vaccination and CD4 T cells after COVID-19. The study's findings and limits: Looking at convalescent patients, 304 of their 307 vaccine-specific clones were spike mono-reactive.

As for treatment: roughly ten-day PBMC culture with coronavirus spike peptide pools or control peptides (ViraFEST assay). Antigen-specific T cells were expanded with peptide pools by ViraFEST, and TCRs were then sequenced. On day 3 and again on day 7, fresh IL-2 medium was used to replace half the medium. Sample: CD4+ T cells from blood, cultured in vitro. This TCR derives from a human donor who had recovered from COVID-19.

CDR3 loop: CASSLGTREQYF. DNA for the CDR3: TGTGCCAGCAGTTTAGGGACCCGCGAGCAGTACTTC. V is TRBV27 and J is TRBJ2-7; D is tentatively TRBD1 or TRBD2 (5 bases each). There are 12 residues in the CDR3. Germline loops: CDR1 MNHEY, CDR2 SMNVEV (reference sequence). V was cut by 2 bases and J by 6 bases, with 8 bases left in between.